The present T cell receptor beta chain was sequenced within a study of response to subunit inactivated influenza vaccine. TCRdb fed the RT-PCR reads into MiXCR, producing one record per CDR3 protein. The profile covers about 610,000 distinct CDR3 sequences, with less than 15% appearing a single time and roughly 10% taken by the ten largest. Findings and limits, study-wide: T cells newly recruited by each seasonal influenza vaccination are few, the authors suggested.

Germline CDR1 is LNHNV and CDR2 is YYDKDF (reference sequence). The CDR3 is 14 amino acids. The germline V and J ends were trimmed by 1 base and 8 bases, with 15 bases remaining between them. This clonotype was seen a few times. Its cognate antigen is unknown. The V and J genes are TRBV15 and TRBJ2-7, with a possible D match to TRBD1 (6 bases). The source of this sequence is a man in his fifties who received an inactivated influenza vaccine. The sequencing used PBMCs from blood, collected roughly 12 days after vaccination. DNA for the CDR3: TGTGCCACCAGCAGAGTTCGGACAGCTTCTCAGCAGTACTTC. Translating it yields CATSRVRTASQQYF.